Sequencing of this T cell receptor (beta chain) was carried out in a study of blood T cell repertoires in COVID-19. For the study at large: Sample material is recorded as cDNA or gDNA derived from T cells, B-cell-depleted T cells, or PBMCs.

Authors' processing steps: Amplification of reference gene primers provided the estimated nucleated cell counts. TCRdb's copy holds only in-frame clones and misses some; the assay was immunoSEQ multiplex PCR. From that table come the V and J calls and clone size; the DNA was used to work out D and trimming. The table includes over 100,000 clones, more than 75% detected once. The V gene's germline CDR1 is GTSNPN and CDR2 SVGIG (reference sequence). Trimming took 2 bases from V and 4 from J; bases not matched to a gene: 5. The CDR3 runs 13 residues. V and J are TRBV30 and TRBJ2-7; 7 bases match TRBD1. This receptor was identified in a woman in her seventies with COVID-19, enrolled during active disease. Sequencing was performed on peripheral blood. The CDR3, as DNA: TGTGCCTGGAGTCCCGGGACAGAGTACGAGCAGTACTTC. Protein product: CAWSPGTEYEQYF.